Described below is a single T cell receptor beta chain sequence and its context. These data are taken from a study of OX40 agonist ivuxolimab in advanced cancers. Study-wide background: Intravenous ivuxolimab at 0.01 to 10 mg/kg was given to patients every 2 weeks. Dose-escalation patients had hepatocellular carcinoma, melanoma, renal cell or head and neck cancer.

Germline V lookup: CDR1 SGHNT, CDR2 YYREEE (reference sequence). This CDR3 has 13 residues. Trimming stripped 0 bases from V and 3 bases from J, with 7 bases between. Data came from immunoSEQ multiplex PCR; TCRdb stores just in-frame clones and leaves some out. The sample holds roughly 46,000 clones, 91% seen once. The sampling schedule covered blood at baseline, cycle 4 day 1, and cycle 7 day 1. This specimen consisted of CD4+ or CD8+ T cells sorted from blood, obtained in a trial of the OX40 agonist ivuxolimab. This receptor was taken from an adult with an advanced solid tumor such as melanoma, head and neck, liver or kidney cancer. The chain carries TRBV5-4 and TRBJ2-7; no clear D gene. CDR3 in amino acids: CASSLGGGYEQYV. CDR3 in DNA: TGTGCCAGCAGCTTGGGGGGTGGCTACGAGCAGTACGTC.